This TCR beta chain was identified during a study of radiation and T cells in renal cell carcinoma. Study-wide results and caveats: Top tumor clonotypes rose in blood 2 weeks post-radiation, then contracted. Irradiated tumors held more dominant CDR3 motifs than control tumors.

Notes on this clone: The antigen is unknown.

The table came from immunoSEQ multiplex PCR; TCRdb's copy has only in-frame clones and leaves some out. The sample has 15,000 to 20,000 clones, around 50% seen once. Germline CDR1 is MNHEY and CDR2 is SMNVEV (reference sequence). V dropped 6 bases and J dropped 8; count of bases not matched to a gene: 12. The CDR3 is 16 amino acids. Treatment reported: 15 Gy SBRT to primary tumor, nephrectomy 4 weeks later. Nephrectomy followed 15 Gy stereotactic body radiation by 4 weeks. The chain uses TRBV27 and TRBJ2-3; 12 positions match TRBD2. This TCR came from a woman aged 55-70 years with renal cell carcinoma. Sequencing used tumor tissue, obtained from a patient whose treatment included radiotherapy and nephrectomy. The CDR3 DNA reads as TGTGCCAGCAGGGCAATGGGACTAGCGGGCGTTTTTACGCAGTATTTT. Encoded protein: CASRAMGLAGVFTQYF.